Below, 15 T cell receptor beta chains from the same sample are listed, as sequenced in a study of blood T cell repertoires in COVID-19. Sequencing used immunoSEQ multiplex PCR; TCRdb keeps in-frame clones, though not all of them. This repertoire shows some 100,000 clones, about 86% found once; its top ten account for 2% to 3%. The sample consisted of PBMCs or T cells enriched from blood (not recorded which). The receptors originated from a woman aged 45-65 years who had recovered from COVID-19.

The rearrangement links TRBV6-1 to TRBJ1-5; D perhaps matches TRBD1 (5 bases). V lost 0 bases to trimming and J lost 1 base, with 10 bases between them. The CDR3 has 16 residues. CDR1 and CDR2 from the germline V gene are MNHNS and SASEGT. As DNA, the CDR3 is TGTGCCAGCAGTGAAGCAATAGGGGTGAGCAATCAGCCCCAGCATTTT. Protein sequence: CASSEAIGVSNQPQHF.

The chain carries TRBV9 and TRBJ1-4, with 10 positions matching TRBD1. The CDR3 is 18 amino acids. The germline gives CDR1 SGDLS, CDR2 YYNGEE. Unmatched junction bases numbered 12, after V lost 1 base and J lost 6 bases. The CDR3 is CASSVNRGQGFGDEKLFF. CDR3 sequence (DNA): TGTGCCAGCAGCGTAAACCGGGGACAGGGGTTCGGAGATGAAAAACTGTTTTTT.

The chain links TRBV3-1 (or the pseudogene TRBV3-2) to TRBJ1-4; weak D call: TRBD1 (6 bases). CDR3 length equals 15 residues. Germline V gene sequence: CDR1 LGHDT, CDR2 YNNKEL (reference sequence). V shed 8 bases and J shed 3 bases, with 16 bases lying between them. DNA of the CDR3: TGTGCCAGCGGAGAAGGGGGGGAAGCTAATGAAAAACTGTTTTTT. Amino acid sequence: CASGEGGEANEKLFF.

This clone was detected once. J is TRBJ2-3 and V is TRBV29-1; TRBD1 is a possible D gene (6 bases). This CDR3 has 15 amino acids. CDR1 is SQVTM, CDR2 ANQGSEA, per germline. V gave up 3 bases and J gave up 1 base, with 14 bases separating them. The DNA of the CDR3 is TGCAGCGTTGAGGGGACATCGTGGGGCACAGATACGCAGTATTTT. It specifies CSVEGTSWGTDTQYF.

This clone was counted once. The genes are TRBV5-1 and TRBJ1-1; 7 bases match TRBD1. The CDR3 consists of 14 residues. The V segment lost 4 bases and the J segment 1 base; nucleotides outside the gene matches: 4. Germline CDR1 reads SGHRS; CDR2 reads YFSETQ. CDR3 in amino acids: CASSEQGSNTEAFF. The CDR3 DNA reads TGCGCCAGCAGCGAACAGGGGTCGAACACTGAAGCTTTCTTT.

This clone has a handful of counts. The chain carries TRBV6-1 and TRBJ1-5, with 9 bases lining up with TRBD1. V lost 3 bases, J lost 8 bases, and 8 bases stayed unmatched. This CDR3 has 15 amino acids. Germline V gene data show CDR1 as MNHNS and CDR2 as SASEGT. This CDR3 reads CASSERVGQGKPQHF. CDR3 coding DNA: TGTGCCAGCAGTGAGCGGGTGGGACAGGGAAAGCCCCAGCATTTT.

The chain recombines TRBV7-9 with TRBJ2-5; 13 bases match TRBD2. Looked up from germline, CDR1 is SEHNR and CDR2 is FQNEAQ (reference sequence). The length of the CDR3 is 14 residues. J lost 5 bases, V lost 5 bases, and 2 bases had no gene match. The DNA for the CDR3 is TGTGCCAGCAGCACGGGACTAGCGGGGGAGACCCAGTACTTC. Its translation is CASSTGLAGETQYF. Full variable domain (remainder filled in from reference TRBV7-9 and TRBJ2-5): DTGVSQNPRHKITKRGQNVTFRCDPISEHNRLYWYRQTLGQGPEFLTYFQNEAQLEKSRLLSDRFSAERPKGSFSTLEIQRTEQGDSAMYLCASSTGLAGETQYFGPGTRLLVL.

The rearrangement links TRBV28 to TRBJ1-1; 8 nucleotides agree with TRBD1. Losses at the gene ends were 6 bases for V and 3 bases for J; bases not matched to a gene: 9. Germline V CDR1 and CDR2: MDHEN, SYDVKM. The CDR3 contains 15 residues. For the CDR3, the DNA is TGTGCCAGCAGACGGACAGGGATAATGGACACTGAAGCTTTCTTT. It encodes CASRRTGIMDTEAFF.

The chain carries TRBV6-5 and TRBJ1-2; D not resolved. In germline, CDR1 is MNHEY, CDR2 SVGAGI. This CDR3 contains 13 residues. Between the trimmed V and J ends, which lost 1 base and 8 bases, there was a span of 11 bases. The CDR3, as DNA: TGTGCCAGCAGTTACTTCCGTAAGGAGGGCTACACCTTC. This translates into CASSYFRKEGYTF.

This clone was seen just once. The gene calls are TRBV6-5 and TRBJ1-2, with D possibly TRBD1 on 5 matching bases. With 5 bases removed from V and 3 bases from J, the gap between germline ends came to 10 bases. CDR1 MNHEY and CDR2 SVGAGI come from the germline V gene. This CDR3 has 13 amino acids. For the CDR3, the DNA is TGTGCCAGCAGTACAGACAGCGACTATGGCTACACCTTC. Encoded protein: CASSTDSDYGYTF.

The chain combines TRBV28 with TRBJ1-6; 7 bases map to TRBD1. The CDR3 is 16 amino acids. Germline values: CDR1 MDHEN, CDR2 SYDVKM. V gave up 6 bases and J gave up 7 bases; unmatched junction bases: 12. The CDR3 DNA is TGTGCCAGCAGCCAACCGGGGGACAGTAAAAATTCACCCCTCCACTTT. It encodes CASSQPGDSKNSPLHF. Full variable domain (outside the CDR3, taken from reference TRBV28 and TRBJ1-6): DVKVTQSSRYLVKRTGEKVFLECVQDMDHENMFWYRQDPGLGLRLIYFSYDVKMKEKGDIPEGYSVSREKKERFSLILESASTNQTSMYLCASSQPGDSKNSPLHFGNGTRLTVT.

V is TRBV6-5 and J is TRBJ2-7, with a possible D match to TRBD2 (5 bases). The CDR3 is 10 amino acids. V lost 6 bases and J lost 6, with 6 bases in between. The V gene's germline CDR1 is MNHEY and CDR2 SVGAGI. CDR3 bases: TGTGCCAGCAGACTAGGCGAGCAGTACTTC. Translated, it gives CASRLGEQYF.

The V gene is TRBV11-2, the J gene TRBJ2-7; TRBD1 agrees at 7 bases. The J segment lost 3 bases and the V segment lost 3 bases, leaving 8 bases of the junction unmatched. Germline V CDR1 and CDR2: SGHAT, FQNNGV. CDR3 length equals 15 residues. In DNA form, the CDR3 reads TGTGCCAGCAGCTTTACAACCGGGACAGACTACGAGCAGTACTTC. It yields the protein CASSFTTGTDYEQYF.

This clone was seen once. The chain combines TRBV24-1 with TRBJ2-1, with 9 bases that match TRBD1. Unmatched junction bases numbered 13, after V lost 9 bases and J lost 8 bases. Germline V gene lookup returns CDR1 KGHDR and CDR2 SFDVKD. The CDR3 has 15 amino acids. As DNA, the CDR3 is TGTGCCACCGCCCCCGGAGGGACAGGGCCCCATGAGCAGTTCTTC. It translates to CATAPGGTGPHEQFF.

The chain links TRBV2 to TRBJ2-2; 9 bases align to TRBD1. Looked up from germline, CDR1 is SNHLY and CDR2 is FYNNEI. The CDR3 runs 15 residues. Germline trimming cut 8 bases from V and 0 bases from J; bases unmatched to any gene: 4. For the CDR3, the DNA is TGTGCCAGCGTGGACAGGGGAACGAACACCGGGGAGCTGTTTTTT. Encoded protein: CASVDRGTNTGELFF. Drawing the rest from reference TRBV2 and TRBJ2-2, the complete variable domain is EPEVTQTPSHQVTQMGQEVILRCVPISNHLYFYWYRQILGQKVEFLVSFYNNEISEKSEIFDDQFSVERPDGSNFTLKIRSTKLEDSAMYFCASVDRGTNTGELFFGEGSRLTVL.